This T cell receptor beta chain originates from a study of shared clonotypes between healthy human individuals. The study ran the assay at deep level. Assay used: immunoSEQ multiplex PCR; TCRdb lists only in-frame clones, some missing. Among 110,000 or so clones listed, approximately 70% were seen once. Trimming pared 5 bases from V and 4 bases from J, leaving 12 bases between. This CDR3 has 13 amino acids. Germline V CDR1 and CDR2: MNHEY, SMNVEV (reference sequence). The study enrolled healthy HIV-negative adults without recent acute infections or vaccinations as donors. Sequenced material: memory CD8+ T cells sorted from blood. The sample's subset: CD45RO+ cells pooled with CCR7-negative TemRA cells. The TCR comes from a woman aged 25 to 39 in good health. The chain is built from TRBV27 and TRBJ2-7, with D tentatively TRBD2 (5 bases). The CDR3, as DNA: TGTGCCAGCAGTCCATTTACGGGGTACGAGCAGTACTTC. This sequence encodes CASSPFTGYEQYF.